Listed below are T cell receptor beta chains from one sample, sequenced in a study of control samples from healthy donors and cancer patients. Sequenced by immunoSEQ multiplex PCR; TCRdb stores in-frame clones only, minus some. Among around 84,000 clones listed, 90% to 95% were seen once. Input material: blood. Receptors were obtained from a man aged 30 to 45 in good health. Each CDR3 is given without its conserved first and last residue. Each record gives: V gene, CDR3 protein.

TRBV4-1,ASSQDFLAGGFETQY
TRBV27,ASSLSRTEQF
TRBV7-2,ASSSNWGESYGYT
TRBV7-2,ASSLGRANTEAF
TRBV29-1,SALLAGANIQY
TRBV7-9,ASSLGQARDSPLH
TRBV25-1,ASSQQGYEQY
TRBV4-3,ASSQALDNTDTQY
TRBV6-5,ASSYSTGHNEQF
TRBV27,ASSPDRGNEKLF
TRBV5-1,ASSLDGSHNAGANVLT
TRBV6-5,ASSATIFSSYEQY
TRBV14,ASSPAIYAYNSPLH
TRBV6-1,ASSDTGSITF
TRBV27,ASSPRRGATYEQY
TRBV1,TSSKVVTDTQY
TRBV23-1,ASNRDRATHRHGYT
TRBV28,ASSSPGQGGSFGYGYT
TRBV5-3,ARSPGLETSVTDTQY
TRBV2,ASSPFDVNIQY
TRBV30,AWRAGGQGRNTEAF
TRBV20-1,SASQSLTYEQY
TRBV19,ASSINTEGNTIY
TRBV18,ASSPGLQETQY
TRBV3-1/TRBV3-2,ASSQDQFGGAALAQETQY
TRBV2,ASRAGDRAYEQY
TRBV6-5,ASSYSGRGGTEAF
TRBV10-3,AISGRGRTNTGELF
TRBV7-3,ASSQTSGRNNEQF